Listed below are T cell receptor beta chains from one sample, sequenced in a study of read filtering for tumor transcriptome and immune sequencing. TCRdb recomputed calls from the reads with MiXCR, one row per CDR3 protein. The top ten hold roughly 7.6% of the sample, which has 130,000 or so distinct CDR3 sequences, less than 15% seen once. The source material was a population of CD138-negative cells sorted from bone marrow. All receptors derive from a donor at least 40 years old with multiple myeloma. CDR3s include the opening cysteine and the closing phenylalanine or tryptophan. The D gene is left open where the match is weak. Size values are once, few and many counts, or a class for expanded clones, and some rows have none.

D,size,J,V,CDR3,DNA
TRBD1,many,TRBJ2-2,TRBV27,CASSIWTGRTGELFF,TGTGCCAGCAGTATCTGGACAGGGAGGACCGGGGAGCTGTTTTTT
-,many,TRBJ2-1,TRBV18,CASARWDCNEQFF,TGTGCCAGCGCTCGGTGGGACTGCAATGAGCAGTTCTTC
-,many,TRBJ2-1,TRBV19,CASSMKGVSYNEQFF,TGTGCCAGTAGTATGAAGGGGGTCTCCTACAATGAGCAGTTCTTC
TRBD2,many,TRBJ2-3,TRBV12-3/TRBV12-4,CASSLRPSGSTDTQYF,TGTGCCAGCAGTTTACGGCCTAGCGGTAGCACAGATACGCAGTATTTT
-,many,TRBJ1-1,TRBV5-1,CASSLVVGNTEAFF,TGCGCCAGCAGCTTGGTGGTGGGGAACACTGAAGCTTTCTTT
TRBD1,many,TRBJ1-2,TRBV4-1,CASSQPRARGQYGYTF,TGCGCCAGCAGCCAACCAAGGGCCAGGGGGCAGTATGGCTACACCTTC
-,-,TRBJ2-5,TRBV6-1,CASSTGLGKETQYF,TGTGCCAGCAGCACAGGGTTAGGTAAAGAGACCCAGTACTTC
-,many,TRBJ1-1,TRBV27,CASSLLGNEAFF,TGTGCCAGCAGTTTGTTGGGGAATGAAGCTTTCTTT
-,many,TRBJ1-6,TRBV19,CASTSAGTVNSPLHF,TGTGCCAGTACCTCGGCCGGGACGGTTAATTCACCCCTCCACTTT
-,many,TRBJ2-3,TRBV20-1,CSALGTVGGDTQYF,TGCAGTGCTTTGGGGACGGTCGGGGGAGATACGCAGTATTTT
TRBD2,many,TRBJ2-5,TRBV30,CAWRPGLAVTTQYF,TGTGCCTGGAGACCGGGACTAGCGGTGACGACCCAGTACTTC
-,many,TRBJ2-7,TRBV20-1,CSASPRDGSGLQSYEQYF,TGCAGTGCTAGCCCCAGGGACGGCTCAGGCCTACAATCCTACGAGCAGTACTTC
-,many,TRBJ2-7,TRBV12-3/TRBV12-4,CASSLNHIEQYF,TGTGCCAGCAGTTTAAATCATATCGAGCAGTACTTC
TRBD2,large,TRBJ2-1,TRBV18,CASSRITSGSSYNEQFF,TGTGCCAGCTCCCGAATTACTAGCGGAAGCTCCTACAATGAGCAGTTCTTC
-,-,TRBJ1-1,TRBV7-8,CASSSAGTWIGGTEAFF,TGTGCCAGCAGCTCGGCCGGGACATGGATAGGGGGCACTGAAGCTTTCTTT
TRBD1,many,TRBJ1-1,TRBV3-1,CASSRYRGGLSTEAFF,TGTGCCAGCAGCCGATACAGGGGAGGGCTTAGCACTGAAGCTTTCTTT
-,many,TRBJ2-3,TRBV29-1,CSGVPGRIRRTDTQYF,TGCAGCGGTGTACCGGGGAGAATTAGGAGAACAGATACGCAGTATTTT
-,many,TRBJ2-7,TRBV7-9,CASSSHPDWSYEQYF,TGTGCCAGCAGCTCTCACCCGGATTGGTCCTACGAGCAGTACTTC
-,many,TRBJ1-2,TRBV20-1,CSAPQAVNYGYTF,TGCAGTGCCCCGCAGGCTGTGAACTATGGCTACACCTTC
-,few,TRBJ2-2,TRBV12-3/TRBV12-4,CASSFWRGTGELFF,TGTGCCAGCAGTTTTTGGCGGGGCACCGGGGAGCTGTTTTTT
TRBD2,many,TRBJ2-1,TRBV11-2,CASSFGGGLGEQFF,TGTGCCAGCAGCTTCGGGGGAGGGCTGGGTGAGCAGTTCTTC
TRBD2,many,TRBJ2-1,TRBV27,CASSFSTSNNEQFF,TGTGCCAGCAGTTTTTCGACTAGCAACAATGAGCAGTTCTTC
TRBD1,-,TRBJ1-1,TRBV5-1,CASSSGTGDTEAFF,TGCGCCAGCAGCTCAGGGACAGGGGACACTGAAGCTTTCTTT
TRBD2,many,TRBJ2-3,TRBV20-1,CSAAGGRRSTDTQYF,TGCAGTGCTGCGGGGGGCCGGAGGAGCACAGATACGCAGTATTTT